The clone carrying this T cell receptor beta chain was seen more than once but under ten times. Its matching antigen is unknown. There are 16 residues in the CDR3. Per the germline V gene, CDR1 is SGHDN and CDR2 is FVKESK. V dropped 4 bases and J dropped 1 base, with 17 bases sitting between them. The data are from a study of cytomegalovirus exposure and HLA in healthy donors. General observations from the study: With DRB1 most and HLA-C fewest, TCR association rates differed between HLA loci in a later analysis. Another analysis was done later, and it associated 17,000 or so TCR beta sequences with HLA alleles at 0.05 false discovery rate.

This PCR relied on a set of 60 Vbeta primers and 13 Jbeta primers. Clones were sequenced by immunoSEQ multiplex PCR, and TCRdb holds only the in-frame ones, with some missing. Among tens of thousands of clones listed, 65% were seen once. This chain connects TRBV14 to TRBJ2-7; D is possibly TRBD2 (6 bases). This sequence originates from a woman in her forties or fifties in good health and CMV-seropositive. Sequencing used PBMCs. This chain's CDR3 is CASSLRPGLPSYEQYF. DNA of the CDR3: TGTGCCAGCAGCCTAAGGCCGGGACTCCCTTCCTACGAGCAGTACTTC.